Presented here are 18 T cell receptor beta chains from one specimen sequenced in a study of T-cell memory formation after mild COVID-19 (TCRdb year 2021). Library preparation was by 5' RACE. Sequencing instrument: Illumina NovaSeq 6000. TCRdb reanalyzed the raw reads on its own, using fastp at Q25 for trimming and MiXCR for clone calling, and kept in-frame beta chains. Every CDR3 protein is listed once, alongside the most common genes and DNA of its rows. For this sample there are around 340,000 distinct CDR3 sequences; 10% to 15% appear just once. The ten largest make up about 21% of the sample. Sequencing was carried out using PBMCs or a T cell subset sorted from them (not recorded which). The receptors here all came from a man in his late teens or twenties who had mild COVID-19 (a few samples of this study predate the infection). The sample titles of this study are shuffled in the database, so cell type and time point are left out; the donor was told from shared clones.

The J gene is TRBJ1-1, the V gene TRBV10-3; no definite D call. The V gene's germline CDR1 is ENHRY and CDR2 SYGVKD. Between the trimmed V and J ends, which lost 4 bases and 1 base, there was a span of 7 bases. The CDR3 has 13 residues. CDR3 sequence reads: CAISAERNTEAFF. The CDR3 DNA reads TGTGCCATCAGTGCGGAACGGAACACTGAAGCTTTCTTT.

The table lists this clonotype with a few counts. The chain joins TRBV5-1 to TRBJ2-5; perhaps TRBD1 as D (6 bases). Trimming pared 3 bases from V and 4 bases from J, leaving 16 bases between. The CDR3 runs to 15 residues. Per the germline V gene, CDR1 is SGHRS and CDR2 is YFSETQ. DNA for the CDR3: TGCGCCAGCAGCTCCGTCCCAACAGGGTTAGAGACCCAGTACTTC. Encoded protein: CASSSVPTGLETQYF.

There are a few counts of this clonotype. This sequence joins TRBV20-1 and TRBJ2-1; TRBD1 aligns across 7 bases. The CDR3 loop spans 15 amino acids. Unmatched junction bases numbered 7, after V lost 0 bases and J lost 5 bases. Germline-derived CDR1 and CDR2 are DFQATT and SNEGSKA (reference sequence). CDR3 protein: CSARELRGPDNEQFF. The CDR3 DNA follows: TGCAGTGCTAGAGAACTGAGGGGGCCCGACAATGAGCAGTTCTTC.

V and J are TRBV7-9 and TRBJ1-1; maybe TRBD1 (5 bases). This CDR3 region has 13 residues. V was clipped by 5 bases and J by 6 bases, with 13 bases between them. Germline CDR1 is SEHNR and CDR2 is FQNEAQ (reference sequence). The CDR3 loop is CASSPDSTAEAFF. CDR3 nucleotides: TGTGCCAGCAGCCCCGACAGTACCGCTGAAGCTTTCTTT.

The V and J genes are TRBV28 and TRBJ1-5, with 10 bases matching TRBD1. Germline V gene data show CDR1 as MDHEN and CDR2 as SYDVKM. Trimming at V came to 6 bases and at J to 4 bases, leaving 3 bases not matched to a gene. The CDR3 runs 14 residues. This CDR3 reads CASRVGQGNQPQHF. CDR3 sequence (DNA): TGTGCCAGCAGAGTGGGACAGGGGAATCAGCCCCAGCATTTT.

Points on this clonotype: This sequence may be a read error, since a much larger clone differs from it by one base. The V and J genes are TRBV5-1 and TRBJ2-2, with D hard to call. Per the germline V gene, CDR1 is SGHRS and CDR2 is YFSETQ. CDR3 size: 15 residues. V was cut by 5 bases and J by 0 bases, with 11 bases left in between. The CDR3 DNA reads TGCGCCAGCAGATTCAGGCCCGCGAACACCGGGGAGCTGTTTTTT. Protein: CASRFRPANTGELFF.

There are many counts of this clonotype. This chain uses TRBV4-3 with TRBJ1-5; D not resolved. Trimming cost V 4 bases and J 0 bases, with 19 bases left between them. Germline V gives CDR1 LGHNA, CDR2 YSLEER. This CDR3 is built from 18 residues. The CDR3 region is CASSPGIGGPYSNQPQHF. The DNA for the CDR3 is TGCGCCAGCAGCCCCGGGATTGGAGGGCCGTATAGCAATCAGCCCCAGCATTTT.

Relative to its sample, this clonotype is medium-sized. The genes are TRBV27 and TRBJ1-6; D perhaps matches TRBD1 (5 bases). The CDR3 covers 15 residues. The V gene lost 10 bases and the J gene lost 0 bases, with 13 bases spanning the gap. The V gene's germline CDR1 is MNHEY and CDR2 SMNVEV (reference sequence). The CDR3 protein is CATGGKASYNSPLHF. CDR3 nucleotides: TGTGCCACGGGGGGGAAAGCCTCCTATAATTCACCCCTCCACTTT.

This chain connects TRBV29-1 to TRBJ2-1; D may match TRBD1 or TRBD2 (5 bases each). Germline CDR1 and CDR2: SQVTM and ANQGSEA. V shed 7 bases and J shed 8 bases, with 18 bases lying between them. The CDR3 sequence is 13 residues long. CDR3 DNA: TGCAGCGCCACGACCGGGGCCCCCGATGAGCAGTTCTTC. Residues: CSATTGAPDEQFF.

A few counts support this clonotype. The chain is built from TRBV21-1 and TRBJ2-7; the D call in the table, TRBD2, was not verified against the DNA. TRBV21-1 is a known pseudogene. The CDR3 has 18 amino acids. The CDR3 nucleotides are TGTGCCAGCGGGCTAGCCAGGATCCCCGTCAGCATAACCTACGAGCAGTACGTC. Translating gives CASGLARIPVSITYEQYV.

The V gene is TRBV12-3 or TRBV12-4, the J gene TRBJ2-3; D remains ambiguous. V was cut by 4 bases and J by 4 bases, with 9 bases left in between. The CDR3 runs to 13 residues. The CDR3 protein is CASSSRPADTQYF. The CDR3 DNA reads as TGTGCCAGCAGTTCACGACCGGCAGATACGCAGTATTTT.

This clonotype has just a few counts. The chain employs TRBV20-1 and TRBJ2-5; TRBD1 matches 8 bases. CDR1 and CDR2 from the germline V gene are DFQATT and SNEGSKA (reference sequence). The ends lost 5 bases at V and 2 bases at J; junction bases unmatched: 7. CDR3 length equals 14 residues. The CDR3 loop reads CSADRGNRQETQYF. CDR3 bases: TGCAGTGCTGACAGGGGCAATAGGCAAGAGACCCAGTACTTC.

This clonotype was counted ten times or more. V usage is TRBV12-3 or TRBV12-4 and J usage is TRBJ2-3; a weak D match, TRBD1 (5 bases). The V gene lost 3 bases and the J gene lost 4 bases, with 8 bases spanning the gap. The CDR3 contains 13 residues. The CDR3 sequence: CASSFPGSDTQYF. In DNA, the CDR3 is TGTGCCAGCAGTTTCCCAGGGTCAGATACGCAGTATTTT.

The sample holds a few counts of this clonotype. The genes are TRBV5-1 and TRBJ2-3; 9 positions match TRBD1. J lost 8 bases, V lost 3 bases, and 7 bases had no gene match. This CDR3 contains 14 residues. From germline, CDR1 is SGHRS and CDR2 YFSETQ. This CDR3 reads CASSSDRGSRTQYF. DNA for the CDR3: TGCGCCAGCAGCTCGGACAGGGGCTCGCGTACGCAGTATTTT. The variable domain in full, with the rest retrieved from reference TRBV5-1 and TRBJ2-3, is KAGVTQTPRYLIKTRGQQVTLSCSPISGHRSVSWYQQTPGQGLQFLFEYFSETQRNKGNFPGRFSGRQFSNSRSEMNVSTLELGDSALYLCASSSDRGSRTQYFGPGTRLTVL.

This clonotype came up many times. The rearrangement links TRBV6-5 to TRBJ2-2, with a weak D call TRBD1 (8 bases). CDR3 length: 15 residues. Germline CDR1 is MNHEY and CDR2 is SVGAGI. The V end lost 5 bases, the J end lost 6 bases, and 16 bases lay between the germline ends. CDR3 in DNA: TGTGCCAGCAGTCACGACAGGGGAGGGGCCGGGGAGCTGTTTTTT. It translates to CASSHDRGGAGELFF.

The sample holds a few counts of this clonotype. The rearrangement uses TRBV12-3 or TRBV12-4 and TRBJ2-7; TRBD2 matches 11 bases. The CDR3 extends over 16 amino acids. V was clipped by 5 bases and J by 3 bases; unmatched bases: 9. The CDR3 bases are TGTGCCAGCAGTGTGAAACTAGCGGGGGCGAACTACGAGCAGTACTTC. It encodes CASSVKLAGANYEQYF.

The chain recombines TRBV11-2 with TRBJ2-7; D perhaps matches TRBD1 (6 bases). V gave up 5 bases and J gave up 11 bases, with 16 bases separating them. Germline CDR1 reads SGHAT; CDR2 reads FQNNGV. This CDR3 has 12 residues. CDR3 nucleotides: TGTGCCAGCAGCCTCTCCCGGGACAAGAAGTACTTC. Translated: CASSLSRDKKYF.

This clonotype was counted only a few times. The gene calls are TRBV4-1 and TRBJ1-3, with 11 bases identical to TRBD1. With V trimmed by 4 bases and J by 0 bases, 2 bases remained unmatched. Germline V gives CDR1 MGHRA, CDR2 YSYEKL. The CDR3 is 16 residues long. The CDR3 region is CASSRGTGGSGNTIYF. As DNA, the CDR3 is TGCGCCAGCAGCCGAGGGACAGGGGGCTCTGGAAACACCATATATTTT.